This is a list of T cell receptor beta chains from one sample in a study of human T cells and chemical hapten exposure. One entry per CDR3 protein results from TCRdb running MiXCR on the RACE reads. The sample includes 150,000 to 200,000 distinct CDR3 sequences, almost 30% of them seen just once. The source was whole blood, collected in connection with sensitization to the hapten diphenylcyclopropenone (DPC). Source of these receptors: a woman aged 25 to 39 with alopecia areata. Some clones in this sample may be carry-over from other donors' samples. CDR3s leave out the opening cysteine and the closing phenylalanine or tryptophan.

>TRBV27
ASGRTEHNSPLH
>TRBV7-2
ASSTGGSGNTIY
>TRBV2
ASSVEAFTYNEQF
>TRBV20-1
SARDSQGWGTEAF
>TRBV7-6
ASSLPVQGKDEQY
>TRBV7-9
ASSLGTGNKIGEKLF
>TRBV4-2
ASSQMALALGNEQF
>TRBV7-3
ASSLKGSPDEKLF
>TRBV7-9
ASSPGTGAFSGNTIY
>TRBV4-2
ASSQDWDRAGTEAF
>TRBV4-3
ASSQVLAGYGYT
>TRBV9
ASSGGGTSIYNEQF
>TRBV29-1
SVSTGPSYEQY
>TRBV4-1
ASSQESSGGAGEQF
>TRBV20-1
SAFLAGLNTEAF
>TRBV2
ASSEIPGPTSNEQF
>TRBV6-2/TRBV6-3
ASRDIYGYT
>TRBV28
ASSLRRGHQETQY
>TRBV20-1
SASNSNNSPLH
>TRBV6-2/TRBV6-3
ASRESNRAYNEQF
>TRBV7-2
ASSLEGIQPQH
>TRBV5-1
ASSPGLASRETQY
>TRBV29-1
SSRTGINNEQF
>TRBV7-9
ASSLGGAANYSYT
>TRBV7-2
ASSLTGLDNSPLH
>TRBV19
ATRGQGRSPSGANVLT
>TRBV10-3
AISESLLPQH
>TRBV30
AWSVLKGSNTEAF
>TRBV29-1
SVAENTEAF
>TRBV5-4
ASSSRQDYTTQY
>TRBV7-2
ASSLEPGRVADTQY
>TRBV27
ASTSRGTGENNEQF